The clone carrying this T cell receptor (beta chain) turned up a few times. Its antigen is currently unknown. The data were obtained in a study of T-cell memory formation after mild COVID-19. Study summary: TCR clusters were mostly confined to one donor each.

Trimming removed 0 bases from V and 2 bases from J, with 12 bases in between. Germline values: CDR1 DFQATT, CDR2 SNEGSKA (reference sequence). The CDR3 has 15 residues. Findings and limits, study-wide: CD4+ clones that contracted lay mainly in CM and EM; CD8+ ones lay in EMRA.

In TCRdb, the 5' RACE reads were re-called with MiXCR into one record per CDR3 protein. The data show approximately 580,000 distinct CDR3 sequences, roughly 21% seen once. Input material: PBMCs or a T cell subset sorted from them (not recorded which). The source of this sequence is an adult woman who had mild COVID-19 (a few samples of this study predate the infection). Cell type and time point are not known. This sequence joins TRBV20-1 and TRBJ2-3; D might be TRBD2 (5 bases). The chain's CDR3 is CSARDSSGPTDTQYF. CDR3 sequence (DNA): TGCAGTGCTAGAGATTCCAGCGGTCCCACAGATACGCAGTATTTT.